The 17 T cell receptor beta chains given below trace back to one sample, sequenced in a study of OX40 agonist ivuxolimab in advanced cancers. Some clones are missing from TCRdb's copy, which holds only in-frame ones; the method was immunoSEQ multiplex PCR. The table has tens of thousands of clones, about 88% seen once. The sequences come from CD4+ or CD8+ T cells sorted from blood, collected in a trial of the OX40 agonist ivuxolimab. These receptors all stem from an adult with an advanced solid tumor such as melanoma, head and neck, liver or kidney cancer.

The table lists this clone with a few counts. The chain combines TRBV4-1 with TRBJ2-7, with TRBD1 matching over 7 bases. The germline gives CDR1 MGHRA, CDR2 YSYEKL. J lost 1 base, V lost 1 base, and 7 bases had no gene match. The length of the CDR3 is 16 residues. CDR3 region: CASSQGPGGSSYEQYF. CDR3 nucleotides: TGCGCCAGCAGCCAAGGCCCAGGGGGATCGTCCTACGAGCAGTACTTC.

The chain employs TRBV2 and TRBJ2-3; 9 nucleotides align to TRBD1. Germline loops: CDR1 SNHLY, CDR2 FYNNEI. V trimming: 10 bases; J trimming: 4 bases; junction bases outside the gene matches: 9. CDR3 length: 14 amino acids. CDR3 coding DNA: TGTGCCACCCCCCGGGACAGGGCTCCAGATACGCAGTATTTT. It is translated as CATPRDRAPDTQYF.

The rearrangement joins TRBV7-9 to TRBJ2-7, with 7 bases fitting TRBD1. V gave up 5 bases and J gave up 4 bases; unmatched junction bases: 8. CDR1 is SEHNR and CDR2 is FQNEAQ in the germline V gene (reference sequence). This CDR3 is 14 amino acids long. CDR3 in amino acids: CASSHTGDSYEQYF. The CDR3 DNA follows: TGTGCCAGCAGCCACACCGGGGACAGTTACGAGCAGTACTTC.

V is TRBV19 and J is TRBJ2-3; D is ambiguous. Deletions cut 9 bases from V and 2 bases from J, with 9 bases between. The V gene's germline CDR1 is LNHDA and CDR2 SQIVND (reference sequence). The CDR3 runs to 12 residues. The CDR3 loop is CASRSSTDTQYF. The CDR3 nucleotides are TGTGCCAGCAGGAGCTCCACAGATACGCAGTATTTT.

The chain carries TRBV5-1 and TRBJ2-5; possible D gene TRBD2, 6 bases. Trimming shortened V by 5 bases and J by 0 bases, and 14 bases separated the two germline ends. This CDR3 comprises 15 residues. Germline V CDR1 and CDR2: SGHRS, YFSETQ. CDR3 nucleotides: TGCGCCAGCAGGTCCGGGGGAGCGGACCAAGAGACCCAGTACTTC. This gives the protein CASRSGGADQETQYF.

The V and J genes are TRBV7-2 and TRBJ1-2; D remains unclear. V shed 6 bases and J shed 0 bases, with 14 bases lying between them. There are 15 residues in the CDR3. Germline-derived CDR1 and CDR2 are SGHTA and FQGNSA. CDR3: CASRLGDGANYGYTF. The CDR3 DNA sequence: TGTGCCAGCAGGTTGGGTGACGGAGCTAACTATGGCTACACCTTC.

The chain uses TRBV28 and TRBJ1-4; TRBD1 aligns across 9 bases. The CDR3 is 16 amino acids. The V and J ends lost 5 bases and 6 bases, in that order; junction bases with no gene match: 10. The germline gives CDR1 MDHEN, CDR2 SYDVKM. CDR3 nucleotides: TGTGCCAGCAGTCTCACCGGGACAGGGCCCGATGAAAAACTGTTTTTT. This translates into CASSLTGTGPDEKLFF. The complete variable domain, with remaining parts taken from reference TRBV28 and TRBJ1-4, reads DVKVTQSSRYLVKRTGEKVFLECVQDMDHENMFWYRQDPGLGLRLIYFSYDVKMKEKGDIPEGYSVSREKKERFSLILESASTNQTSMYLCASSLTGTGPDEKLFFGSGTQLSVL.

V and J are TRBV29-1 and TRBJ1-2; 8 bases are a match to TRBD1. Germline V lookup: CDR1 SQVTM, CDR2 ANQGSEA. V lost 1 base and J lost 2; bases outside the gene matches: 6. The CDR3 contains 15 residues. CDR3 sequence: CSVEGRQGSNYGYTF. The DNA of the CDR3 is TGCAGCGTTGAAGGCCGACAGGGGTCAAACTATGGCTACACCTTC.

This chain uses TRBV19 with TRBJ2-1, with a possible D match to TRBD2 (6 bases). V was trimmed by 6 bases and J by 4 bases, leaving 7 bases between them. Looked up from germline, CDR1 is LNHDA and CDR2 is SQIVND (reference sequence). This CDR3 has 12 amino acids. CDR3 loop: CASSGSYNEQFF. CDR3 nucleotide sequence: TGTGCCAGTAGCGGGAGTTACAATGAGCAGTTCTTC.

The rearrangement joins TRBV5-6 to TRBJ2-1; D possibly uses TRBD1 or TRBD2 (5 bases each). This CDR3 has 16 amino acids. From germline, CDR1 is SGHDT and CDR2 YYEEEE. The V end lost 0 bases, the J end lost 7 bases, and 17 bases lay between the germline ends. In DNA, the CDR3 is TGTGCCAGCAGCTTGGAATCCCGGGGCGCCTTAAATGAGCAGTTCTTC. Amino acid sequence: CASSLESRGALNEQFF.

The chain is built from TRBV27 and TRBJ1-5, with D possibly matching TRBD1 (5 bases). Germline V CDR1 and CDR2: MNHEY, SMNVEV (reference sequence). Trimming pared 0 bases from V and 7 bases from J, leaving 10 bases between. CDR3 size: 14 residues. The CDR3 reads CASSLSRGLQPQHF. The DNA for the CDR3 is TGTGCCAGCAGTTTATCGCGGGGGTTGCAGCCCCAGCATTTT.

The chain employs TRBV2 and TRBJ2-2, with a possible D match to TRBD1 (7 bases). Trimming stripped 11 bases from V and 8 bases from J, with 12 bases between. CDR1 is SNHLY, CDR2 FYNNEI, per germline. This CDR3 region has 11 residues. The CDR3 protein is CAGQGGGELFF. In DNA, the CDR3 is TGTGCCGGTCAGGGGGGAGGGGAGCTGTTTTTT.

The chain carries TRBV11-2 and TRBJ2-3; tentatively, D is TRBD1 (6 bases). The CDR3 totals 16 residues. Germline-derived CDR1 and CDR2 are SGHAT and FQNNGV. Trimming cost V 3 bases and J 1 base, with 14 bases left between them. CDR3 DNA sequence: TGTGCCAGCAGCTTTCAACAGGGCGGACGCACAGATACGCAGTATTTT. This sequence encodes CASSFQQGGRTDTQYF.

The rearrangement joins TRBV19 to TRBJ1-1; D unclear. CDR1 and CDR2 (germline): LNHDA, SQIVND (reference sequence). The CDR3 extends over 11 amino acids. V shed 7 bases and J shed 5 bases, with 8 bases lying between them. CDR3 nucleotides: TGTGCCAGTACCCTCGGAACTGAAGCTTTCTTT. Protein product: CASTLGTEAFF.

This clone appeared a single time. This chain links TRBV10-2 with TRBJ2-2; D uncertain. CDR1 and CDR2 (germline): WSHSY, SAAADI. The CDR3 consists of 13 residues. V shed 7 bases and J shed 6 bases, with 12 bases lying between them. CDR3 nucleotide sequence: TGCGCCAGCAAAGGCGGCAGGCCCGGGGAGCTGTTTTTT. Translation: CASKGGRPGELFF.

This chain joins TRBV19 and TRBJ2-2; 7 bases map to TRBD2. From germline, CDR1 is LNHDA and CDR2 SQIVND (reference sequence). The trim removed 3 bases at V and 6 bases at J, leaving 4 bases unmatched. CDR3 size: 14 residues. The CDR3 loop is CASSIGSGAGELFF. The CDR3, as DNA: TGTGCCAGTAGTATCGGGAGCGGGGCCGGGGAGCTGTTTTTT.

The V call is TRBV9, the J call TRBJ2-1; D is unresolved. Germline V CDR1 and CDR2: SGDLS, YYNGEE. The CDR3 covers 14 residues. Trimming left V 3 bases short and J 9 bases short, with 16 bases between. CDR3 in amino acids: CASSAEEGPGEQFF. CDR3 nucleotides: TGTGCCAGCAGCGCCGAGGAAGGCCCGGGTGAGCAGTTCTTC. Full variable domain (outside the CDR3, taken from reference TRBV9 and TRBJ2-1): DSGVTQTPKHLITATGQRVTLRCSPRSGDLSVYWYQQSLDQGLQFLIQYYNGEERAKGNILERFSAQQFPDLHSELNLSSLELGDSALYFCASSAEEGPGEQFFGPGTRLTVL.